Following are 16 T cell receptor beta chains from one sample sequenced in a study of human T cells and chemical hapten exposure. TCRdb recomputed calls from the RACE reads with MiXCR, one row per CDR3 protein. The data contain roughly 120,000 distinct CDR3 sequences, 9% to 9.5% of them singletons. Regarding time point: patch test 2, 6 weeks after DPC sensitization. The treatment: therapeutic diphenylcyclopropenone sensitization with weekly scalp DPC. The sample here was whole blood, taken in connection with sensitization to the hapten diphenylcyclopropenone (DPC). The receptor source for this set is a woman aged 40 to 49 with alopecia areata. Some clones in this sample may be carry-over from other donors' samples.

Worth noting for this clonotype: The DNA is omitted, as the CDR3 cannot be located on it reliably, and the CDR3 follows TCRdb's listing. The rearrangement links TRBV27 to TRBJ2-1; the table's D call, TRBD1, was not checked against the DNA. Inclusive of both ends, the CDR3 amounts to 14 amino acids. Per germline, CDR1 MNHEY and CDR2 SMNVEV (reference sequence). The CDR3 protein is CASSSSGPYNEQFF.

At least ten counts were recorded for this clonotype. The chain is built from TRBV4-1 and TRBJ2-5; TRBD2 aligns across 11 bases. This CDR3 has 18 amino acids. Germline lookup yields CDR1 MGHRA and CDR2 YSYEKL. V lost 0 bases to trimming and J lost 2 bases; unmatched junction nucleotides: 8. This chain's CDR3 is CASSQDLGLAGGQETQYF. The CDR3 DNA reads TGCGCCAGCAGCCAAGATCTTGGGCTAGCGGGGGGACAAGAGACCCAGTACTTC.

In this sample, this clonotype turned up many times. The chain links TRBV10-2 to TRBJ2-3; 11 bases align to TRBD2. This CDR3 spans 15 amino acids. Germline assignment: CDR1 WSHSY and CDR2 SAAADI. V shed 8 bases, J shed 3 bases, and the junction held 7 bases outside the gene matches. The CDR3 coding sequence is TGCGCCAGCTCCCTAGCGGGGGGAGGAACAGATACGCAGTATTTT. This codes for CASSLAGGGTDTQYF.

Ten or more counts support this clonotype. The J gene is TRBJ2-3, the V gene TRBV4-1; 8 bases align to TRBD2. This CDR3 region has 16 residues. Trimming removed 4 bases from V and 2 bases from J; junction bases left unmatched: 8. CDR1 is MGHRA, CDR2 YSYEKL, per germline. The CDR3 DNA follows: TGCGCCAGCAGCCGCCTAAGCGGGGGATCCACAGATACGCAGTATTTT. It translates to CASSRLSGGSTDTQYF.

The chain combines TRBV29-1 with TRBJ2-7, with D possibly TRBD2 on 6 matching bases. V was trimmed by 4 bases and J by 2 bases, leaving 15 bases between them. The CDR3 is made up of 14 amino acids. Germline V gives CDR1 SQVTM, CDR2 ANQGSEA. CDR3 nucleotides: TGCAGCGTTGGAGGCGGAGGGGTTCCCTACGAGCAGTACTTC. It is translated as CSVGGGGVPYEQYF.

This clonotype has ten or more counts. The chain links TRBV4-3 to TRBJ2-3, with D unclear. Germline assignment: CDR1 LGHNA and CDR2 YSLEER. The CDR3 length is 10 residues. The CDR3: CATSTDTQYF. CDR3 DNA sequence: TGCGCGACGAGCACAGATACGCAGTATTTT.

The rearrangement uses TRBV9 and TRBJ2-3; D call uncertain. V was shortened by 0 bases and J by 2 bases, with 7 bases between the two germline ends. Germline CDR1 SGDLS, CDR2 YYNGEE. The CDR3 has 14 residues. CDR3 nucleotide sequence: TGTGCCAGCAGCGTAGATAGGGCCACAGATACGCAGTATTTT. It translates to CASSVDRATDTQYF.

This clonotype was counted ten times or more. The J gene is TRBJ1-6, the V gene TRBV10-3; possible D gene TRBD1, 5 bases. CDR1 and CDR2 from the germline V gene are ENHRY and SYGVKD. The germline V and J ends were trimmed by 10 bases and 6 bases, with 16 bases remaining between them. The CDR3 has 14 residues. The CDR3 nucleotides read TGTGCCACGCTGACCCCGGGGGTTAATTCACCCCTCCACTTT. This codes for CATLTPGVNSPLHF.

This clonotype was recorded a few times. The chain carries TRBV2 and TRBJ1-6; 9 bases match TRBD1. Germline CDR1 SNHLY, CDR2 FYNNEI. V shed 11 bases, J shed 8 bases, and the junction held 4 bases outside the gene matches. The CDR3 consists of 12 residues. This chain's CDR3 is CAGQGLDSPLHF. As DNA, the CDR3 is TGTGCCGGACAGGGGCTTGATTCACCCCTCCACTTT.

This clonotype was observed at least ten times. The rearrangement uses TRBV4-2 and TRBJ2-7, with D possibly TRBD2 on 6 matching bases. The length of the CDR3 is 18 residues. Looked up from germline, CDR1 is LGHNA and CDR2 is YNFKEQ. Trimming took 0 bases from V and 4 from J, leaving 22 bases between them. Here the CDR3 reads CASSQDPAPAGWGYEQYF. The DNA of the CDR3 is TGTGCCAGCAGCCAAGATCCGGCTCCAGCGGGTTGGGGATACGAGCAGTACTTC.

In this sample, this clonotype turned up a few times. V is TRBV28 and J is TRBJ2-3; 12 nucleotides align to TRBD2. This CDR3 comprises 15 residues. Looked up from germline, CDR1 is MDHEN and CDR2 is SYDVKM. V dropped 4 bases and J dropped 6; count of bases not matched to a gene: 5. This CDR3 reads CASSSLAGGLDTQYF. The CDR3 DNA sequence: TGTGCCAGCAGTTCTCTAGCGGGGGGGTTGGATACGCAGTATTTT.

This clonotype has only a few counts. V is TRBV19 and J is TRBJ2-1, with 11 bases matching TRBD2. Germline CDR1 and CDR2: LNHDA and SQIVND (reference sequence). The CDR3 runs 16 residues. The V segment lost 5 bases and the J segment 6 bases; nucleotides outside the gene matches: 9. Written as DNA, the CDR3 is TGTGCCAGTAGTGTCTTTCTAGCGGGGGGTCGCAATGAGCAGTTCTTC. It is translated as CASSVFLAGGRNEQFF.

This rearrangement joins TRBV7-9 to TRBJ2-7; D not certain. The germline V gene has CDR1 SEHNR and CDR2 FQNEAQ (reference sequence). V was shortened by 5 bases and J by 2 bases, with 4 bases between the two germline ends. The CDR3 is 11 amino acids. CDR3 protein: CASSPAYEQYF. Here the CDR3 DNA reads TGTGCCAGCAGCCCCGCCTACGAGCAGTACTTC. Filled out from reference TRBV7-9 and TRBJ2-7, the complete variable domain reads DTGVSQNPRHKITKRGQNVTFRCDPISEHNRLYWYRQTLGQGPEFLTYFQNEAQLEKSRLLSDRFSAERPKGSFSTLEIQRTEQGDSAMYLCASSPAYEQYFGPGTRLTVT.

This clonotype was picked up a small number of times. The chain recombines TRBV27 with TRBJ2-1, with D uncertain. CDR1 MNHEY and CDR2 SMNVEV come from the germline V gene (reference sequence). The CDR3 consists of 18 residues. V dropped 7 bases and J dropped 0 bases, with 22 bases sitting between them. CDR3 DNA sequence: TGTGCCAGCACCCCGGCTGGGTTACGACTGTCCTCCTACAATGAGCAGTTCTTC. This gives the protein CASTPAGLRLSSYNEQFF.

V and J are TRBV29-1 and TRBJ2-7; 9 nucleotides line up with TRBD1. This CDR3 contains 13 residues. V shed 4 bases and J 5 bases; nucleotides not matched to a gene: 6. Germline CDR1 and CDR2: SQVTM and ANQGSEA. The CDR3 DNA sequence: TGCAGCGTTGTCCGGGACAGGGCCAACGAGCAGTACTTC. Translating it yields CSVVRDRANEQYF.

This clonotype has only a few counts. This sequence joins TRBV7-9 and TRBJ2-1; D is unclear. V gave up 7 bases and J gave up 10 bases, with 14 bases separating them. The CDR3 covers 12 residues. Germline values: CDR1 SEHNR, CDR2 FQNEAQ (reference sequence). CDR3: CASTRVELEQFF. The CDR3, as DNA: TGTGCCAGCACAAGAGTTGAACTGGAGCAGTTCTTC.